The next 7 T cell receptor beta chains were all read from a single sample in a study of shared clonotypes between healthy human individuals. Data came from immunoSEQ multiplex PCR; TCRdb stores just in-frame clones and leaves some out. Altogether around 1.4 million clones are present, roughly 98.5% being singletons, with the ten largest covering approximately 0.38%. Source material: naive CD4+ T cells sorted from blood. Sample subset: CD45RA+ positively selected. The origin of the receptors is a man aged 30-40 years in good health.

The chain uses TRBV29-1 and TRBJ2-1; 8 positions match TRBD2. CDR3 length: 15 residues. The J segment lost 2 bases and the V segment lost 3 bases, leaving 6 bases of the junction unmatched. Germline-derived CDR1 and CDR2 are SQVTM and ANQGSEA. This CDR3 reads CSVEVPGGPYNEQFF. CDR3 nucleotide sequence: TGCAGCGTTGAGGTGCCGGGGGGGCCCTACAATGAGCAGTTCTTC.

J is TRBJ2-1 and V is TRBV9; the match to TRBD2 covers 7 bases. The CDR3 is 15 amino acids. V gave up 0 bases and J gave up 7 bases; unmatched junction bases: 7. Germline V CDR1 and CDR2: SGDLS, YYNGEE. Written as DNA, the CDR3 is TGTGCCAGCAGCGTAGGTGGGAGGGCCAGTAATGAGCAGTTCTTC. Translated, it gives CASSVGGRASNEQFF.

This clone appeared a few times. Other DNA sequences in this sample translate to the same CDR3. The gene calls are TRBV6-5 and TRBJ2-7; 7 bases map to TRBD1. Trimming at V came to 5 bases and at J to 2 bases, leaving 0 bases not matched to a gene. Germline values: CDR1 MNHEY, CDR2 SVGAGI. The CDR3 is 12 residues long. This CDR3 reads CASSGTAYEQYF. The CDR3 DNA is TGTGCCAGCAGTGGGACAGCCTACGAGCAGTACTTC.

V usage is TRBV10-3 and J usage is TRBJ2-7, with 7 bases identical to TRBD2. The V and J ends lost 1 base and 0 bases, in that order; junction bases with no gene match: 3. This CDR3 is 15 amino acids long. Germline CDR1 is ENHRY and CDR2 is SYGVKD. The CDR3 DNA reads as TGTGCCATCAGTGAGTACGCTAGCGGCTCCTACGAGCAGTACTTC. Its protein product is CAISEYASGSYEQYF.

CDR3 region: CASSLVTGSAETQYF. DNA for the CDR3: TGTGCCAGCAGCTTAGTTACAGGGAGCGCAGAGACCCAGTACTTC. The gene calls are TRBV7-9 and TRBJ2-5, with D perhaps TRBD1 (6 bases). The CDR3 consists of 15 residues. The V end lost 1 base, the J end lost 4 bases, and 13 bases lay between the germline ends. Germline CDR1 SEHNR, CDR2 FQNEAQ (reference sequence).

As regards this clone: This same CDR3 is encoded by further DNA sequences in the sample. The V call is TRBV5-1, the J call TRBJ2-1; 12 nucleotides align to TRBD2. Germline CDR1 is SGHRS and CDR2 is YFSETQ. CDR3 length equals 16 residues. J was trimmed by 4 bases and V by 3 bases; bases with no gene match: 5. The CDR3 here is CASSWGLAGSYNEQFF. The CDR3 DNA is TGCGCCAGCAGCTGGGGACTAGCGGGTTCTTACAATGAGCAGTTCTTC.

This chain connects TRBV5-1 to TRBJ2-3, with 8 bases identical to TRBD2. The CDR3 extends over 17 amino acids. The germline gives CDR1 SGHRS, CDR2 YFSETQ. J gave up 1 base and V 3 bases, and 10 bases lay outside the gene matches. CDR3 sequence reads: CASSSGATSGRTDTQYF. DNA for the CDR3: TGCGCCAGCAGCTCAGGTGCAACTAGCGGACGCACAGATACGCAGTATTTT.